This record looks at one TCR beta chain sequence and its context. The table lists this clone with a few counts. Its binding antigen is unknown. Base qualities were left out, and no much larger clone turns up one base away. The sample belongs to a study of shared clonotypes between healthy human individuals (dated by TCRdb to 2019 to 2021). In terms of the full investigation: A couple of women and a few men aged 18 to 49 years were included in the cohort. Per donor, three plates each were used for CD4 naive and CD4 memory, two for CD8 naive, and one for CD8 memory. Blood TCR repertoires of roughly 5 healthy adults were deeply sequenced to estimate repertoire size and the extent of clonotype sharing between individuals. Libraries were prepared and TCR repertoires were sequenced by different laboratories using diverse techniques, in order to increase sequencing depth and limit assay-specific biases. Between about 0.94 and 10 billion PBMCs per donor were obtained by leukapheresis. On the study overall, not on this receptor specifically: Compared with non-shared clonotypes, the clonotypes found in all four sorted-subset donors had higher generation probabilities. Pairwise subsampling led to the expectation that sequencing depth would affect the degree of clonotype sharing among donors. The small number of donors limited the genetic and exposure-history diversity represented. Across a handful of donors, roughly 5.4% of naive CD4, approximately 4% of naive CD8, about 2% of memory CD4, and over 0.35% of memory CD8 clonotypes were shared. Rarefaction of sorted-subset datasets indicated incomplete sequencing despite the large sequencing depth. Sampling was limited to blood, and TCR repertoires in tissue likely differ from TCR repertoires in blood. Larger estimated clonotype richness was generally found for naive subsets than for memory subsets.

TCR CDR3 regions were amplified from genomic DNA by multiplex PCR using the deep immunoSEQ assay. For each cell subset, the extracted genomic DNA was distributed evenly across all wells of several immunoSEQ 96-well plates, and each plate served as one replicate. For sorted subsets, each replicate PCR was loaded with about 0.2 ug genomic DNA, equivalent to 30,000 or so T cell genomes. Purified libraries were measured with a Qubit 3.0 fluorometer, size-checked on a Bioanalyzer 2100, and measured again with the KAPA Library Quantification kit. Every immunoSEQ 96-well plate was sequenced on a dedicated single-read 150-cycle Illumina NextSeq 550 flow cell. The published analysis was carried out like this. Because only junctional sequences without quality scores were contained in the immunoSEQ output, filtering matching that applied to full-length reads could not be performed. To assign V/J genes and CDR3, sequences were annotated using PyIR, a Python wrapper for IgBLAST v1.9, with IMGT germline references. Reads were removed for weak V/J assignments (E-value above 1e-6), missing CDR3, stop codons, out-of-frame junctions, or ambiguous translated residues. V3J clonotypes were defined as sequences sharing the same inferred V gene, J gene, and CDR3 amino acid sequence. The percentage overlap between two repertoires was calculated by dividing the number of shared unique clonotypes by the size of the smaller repertoire. Repertoire richness was assessed with RTK rarefaction, the Chao1 estimator, and Recon v2.1 estimates of unobserved clonotypes. Generation probabilities were computed with OLGA for all TCRbeta clonotypes obtained by the gDNA method from a handful of donors. TCRdb stores this immuneACCESS table with in-frame sequences only. Part of the clones is absent; in the studies checked, under half of the shortfall reflects unresolved V genes, and no reason is known for the rest. V and J calls and clone size come straight from that table; D and trimming were deduced from the DNA. This sample holds a few million clones; approximately 96% were observed only once. Roughly 0.13% of the sample is held by the ten biggest clonotypes.

Healthy HIV-negative adults with no recently reported acute infections or vaccinations were included as donors. All donors were Caucasian adults living in Nashville, Tennessee, USA. CD4+ T cells were enriched by magnetic negative selection, after which naive cells were positively selected on CD45RA and the negative fraction was taken as the memory subset. After blood collection by leukapheresis, PBMCs were isolated using Ficoll-Histopaque density gradient centrifugation and then cryopreserved in the vapor phase of liquid nitrogen. Purity and quantity of every magnetically sorted T cell population were checked by analytical flow cytometry. Genomic DNA was isolated from each sorted fraction and quantified by UV absorbance on a Nanodrop 2000c. Trimming removed 3 bases from V and 10 bases from J, leaving 12 bases between the germline ends. The CDR1 and CDR2 encoded by the germline V gene are SNHLY and FYNNEI. Reading from cysteine to phenylalanine, the CDR3 counts 12 amino acids. CDR3 DNA only is kept here, 36 bases in frame from base 1.

The specimen sequenced was naive CD4+ T cells sorted from blood. Taken with the paper, the label for cell subset or site translates to: CD45RA+ positively selected. This chain is built from TRBV2 and TRBJ1-1, and TRBD1 may be the D gene, going by 6 matching bases. This receptor was obtained from a man aged 18 to 29 in good health. DNA sequence: TGTGCCAGCAGTGATAGGGGGGTCGGAGCTTTCTTT. This encodes CASSDRGVGAFF.